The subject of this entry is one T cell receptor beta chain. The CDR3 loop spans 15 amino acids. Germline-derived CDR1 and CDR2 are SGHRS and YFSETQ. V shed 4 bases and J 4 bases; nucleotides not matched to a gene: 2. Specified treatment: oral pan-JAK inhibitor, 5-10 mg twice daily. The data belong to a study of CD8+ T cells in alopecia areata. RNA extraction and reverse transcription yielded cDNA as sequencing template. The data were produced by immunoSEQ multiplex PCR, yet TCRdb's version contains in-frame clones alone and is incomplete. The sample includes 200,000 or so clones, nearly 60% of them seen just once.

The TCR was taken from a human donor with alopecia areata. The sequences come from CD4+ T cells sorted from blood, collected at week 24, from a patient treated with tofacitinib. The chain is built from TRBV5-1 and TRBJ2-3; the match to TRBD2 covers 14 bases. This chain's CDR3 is CASSQGLAGADTQYF. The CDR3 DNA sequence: TGCGCCAGCAGCCAGGGACTAGCGGGAGCAGATACGCAGTATTTT.